Following are 6 T cell receptor beta chains from one sample sequenced in a study of blood T cells in healthy people across ages. Primed by a sample-barcoded 5' primer and a J-beta primer mix, a second PCR proceeded for 7 to 11 cycles. TCRdb passed the 5' RACE reads through MiXCR, listing each CDR3 protein once. The sample carries approximately 670,000 distinct CDR3 sequences, 40% to 45% recorded once. Sequencing was done on a sample of blood. All receptors derive from a man older than 75 in good health.

This chain joins TRBV6-2 or TRBV6-3 and TRBJ2-4; 9 positions match TRBD2. The end of the DNA is better explained by TRBJ2-5, so the J call may be wrong. From germline, CDR1 is MNHEY and CDR2 SVGEGT. This CDR3 region has 16 residues. CDR3 nucleotide sequence: TGTGCCAGCAGGCGTTCTGGCGGGGGGGCCGGAGAGACCCAGTACTTC. Residues: CASRRSGGGAGETQYF.

This clonotype was counted ten times or more. V and J are TRBV7-2 and TRBJ1-2, with 10 nucleotides matching TRBD1. With 3 bases clipped from V and 2 bases from J, the junction kept 6 bases outside the gene matches. Looked up from germline, CDR1 is SGHTA and CDR2 is FQGNSA. The CDR3 runs 16 residues. The CDR3 loop is CASSFRSGQGNYGYTF. The CDR3 DNA reads TGTGCCAGCAGCTTCCGATCGGGACAGGGGAACTATGGCTACACCTTC.

As concerns this clonotype: This may come from a read error, since a much larger clone is one base off. The CDR3 nucleotides read TGTGCCAGCAGCCAGGACAGGGTTAATTCACCCCTCCACTTT. Residues: CASSQDRVNSPLHF. This sequence joins TRBV3-1 and TRBJ1-6, with 8 bases fitting TRBD1. CDR3 length: 14 amino acids. V was clipped by 3 bases and J by 6 bases; unmatched bases: 1. Per the germline V gene, CDR1 is LGHDT and CDR2 is YNNKEL (reference sequence).

This clonotype was seen a few times. The rearrangement links TRBV7-8 to TRBJ2-5; a weak D match, TRBD1 (5 bases). Trimming shortened V by 6 bases and J by 1 base, and 18 bases separated the two germline ends. The CDR3 runs to 16 residues. The germline gives CDR1 SGHVS, CDR2 FQNEAQ. CDR3: CASSSQSGFIQETQYF. The CDR3 region has the DNA TGTGCCAGCAGTTCCCAATCAGGGTTTATCCAAGAGACCCAGTACTTC.

The chain is built from TRBV4-3 and TRBJ2-4; tentative D call: TRBD2 (6 bases). The CDR3 sequence is 13 residues long. The V end was cut by 4 bases, the J end by 4 bases, with 8 bases between. The germline V gene encodes CDR1 LGHNA and CDR2 YSLEER. CDR3 residues: CASSPGTKNIQYF. The CDR3 DNA reads as TGCGCCAGCAGCCCCGGGACTAAAAACATTCAGTACTTC.

This chain links TRBV18 with TRBJ2-7; D may be TRBD2 (6 bases). CDR3 length: 13 amino acids. With 3 bases removed from V and 6 bases from J, the gap between germline ends came to 12 bases. Germline CDR1 reads KGHSH; CDR2 reads LQKENI. CDR3 sequence reads: CASSPYEGGEQYF. DNA of the CDR3: TGTGCCAGCTCACCTTATGAGGGAGGCGAGCAGTACTTC.